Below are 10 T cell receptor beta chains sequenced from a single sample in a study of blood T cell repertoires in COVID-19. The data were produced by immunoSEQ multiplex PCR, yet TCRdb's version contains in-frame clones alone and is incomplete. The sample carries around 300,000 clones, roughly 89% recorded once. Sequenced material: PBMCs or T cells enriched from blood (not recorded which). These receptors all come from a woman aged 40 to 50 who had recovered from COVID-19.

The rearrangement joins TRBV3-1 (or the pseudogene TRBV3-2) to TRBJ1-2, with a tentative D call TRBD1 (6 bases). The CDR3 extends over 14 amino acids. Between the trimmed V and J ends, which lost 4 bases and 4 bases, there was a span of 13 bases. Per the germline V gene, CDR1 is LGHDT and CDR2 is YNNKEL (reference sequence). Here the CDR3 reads CASSRRQEPYGYTF. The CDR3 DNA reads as TGTGCCAGCAGCCGCCGACAGGAACCCTATGGCTACACCTTC.

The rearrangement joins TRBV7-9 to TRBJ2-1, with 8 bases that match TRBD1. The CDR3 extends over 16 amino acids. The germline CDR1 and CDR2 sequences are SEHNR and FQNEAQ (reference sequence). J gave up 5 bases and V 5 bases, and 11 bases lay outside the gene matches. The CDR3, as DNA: TGTGCCAGCAGCGGATACATGGGACAGGCTAACAATGAGCAGTTCTTC. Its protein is CASSGYMGQANNEQFF.

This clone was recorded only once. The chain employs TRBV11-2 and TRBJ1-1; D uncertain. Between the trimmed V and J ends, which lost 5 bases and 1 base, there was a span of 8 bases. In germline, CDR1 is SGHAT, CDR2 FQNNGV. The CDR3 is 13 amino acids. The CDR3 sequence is CASSLSTNTEAFF. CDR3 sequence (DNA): TGTGCCAGCAGCCTCTCTACGAACACTGAAGCTTTCTTT. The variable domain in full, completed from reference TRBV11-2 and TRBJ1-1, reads EAGVAQSPRYKIIEKRQSVAFWCNPISGHATLYWYQQILGQGPKLLIQFQNNGVVDDSQLPKDRFSAERLKGVDSTLKIQPAKLEDSAVYLCASSLSTNTEAFFGQGTRLTVV.

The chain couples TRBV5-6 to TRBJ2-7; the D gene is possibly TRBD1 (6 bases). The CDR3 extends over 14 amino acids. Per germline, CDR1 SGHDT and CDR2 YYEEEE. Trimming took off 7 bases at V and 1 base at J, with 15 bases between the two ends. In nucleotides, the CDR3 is TGTGCCAGCTTGACCAGAGGACAGTCCTACGAGCAGTACTTC. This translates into CASLTRGQSYEQYF.

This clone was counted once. The CDR3 protein is CASSERPSGSEQFF. The CDR3 bases are TGTGCCAGCAGTGAACGGCCTAGCGGATCAGAGCAGTTCTTC. The rearrangement uses TRBV25-1 and TRBJ2-1; TRBD2 aligns across 7 bases. CDR1 and CDR2 (germline): MGHDK, SYGVNS. The CDR3 sequence is 14 residues long. V lost 2 bases to trimming and J lost 10 bases; unmatched junction nucleotides: 8.

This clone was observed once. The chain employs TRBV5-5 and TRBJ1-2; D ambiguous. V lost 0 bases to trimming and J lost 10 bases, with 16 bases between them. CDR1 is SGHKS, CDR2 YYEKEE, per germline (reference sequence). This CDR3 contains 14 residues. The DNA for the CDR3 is TGTGCCAGCAGCTTGGGGCAGGCCGCACTCTACTACACCTTC. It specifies CASSLGQAALYYTF.

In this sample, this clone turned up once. CDR3 region: CASSRTRTGEETQYF. The CDR3 nucleotides read TGTGCCAGCAGTCGCACAAGGACAGGGGAAGAGACCCAGTACTTC. The chain recombines TRBV2 with TRBJ2-5; 9 positions match TRBD1. V was clipped by 5 bases and J by 3 bases; unmatched bases: 7. The germline CDR1 and CDR2 sequences are SNHLY and FYNNEI. The CDR3 is 15 amino acids.

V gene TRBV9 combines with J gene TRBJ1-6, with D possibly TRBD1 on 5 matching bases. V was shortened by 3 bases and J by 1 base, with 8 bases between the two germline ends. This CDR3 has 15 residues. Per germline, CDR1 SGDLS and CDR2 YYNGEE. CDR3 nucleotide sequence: TGTGCCAGCAGCGCAGGGAATTCCTATAATTCACCCCTCCACTTT. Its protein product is CASSAGNSYNSPLHF.

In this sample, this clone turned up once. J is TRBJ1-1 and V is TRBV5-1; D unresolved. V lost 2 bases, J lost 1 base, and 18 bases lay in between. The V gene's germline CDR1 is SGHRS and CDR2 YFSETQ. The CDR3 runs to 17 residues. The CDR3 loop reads CASSFSFQASRNTEAFF. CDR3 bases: TGCGCCAGCAGCTTTAGTTTTCAGGCAAGCCGGAACACTGAAGCTTTCTTT.

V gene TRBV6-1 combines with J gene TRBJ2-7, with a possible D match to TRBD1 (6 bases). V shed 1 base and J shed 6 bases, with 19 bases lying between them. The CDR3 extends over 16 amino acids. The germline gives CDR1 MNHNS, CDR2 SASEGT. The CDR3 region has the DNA TGTGCCAGCAGTGAAGGGACAGTCCTTACCTTTTCCGAGCAGTACTTC. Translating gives CASSEGTVLTFSEQYF.